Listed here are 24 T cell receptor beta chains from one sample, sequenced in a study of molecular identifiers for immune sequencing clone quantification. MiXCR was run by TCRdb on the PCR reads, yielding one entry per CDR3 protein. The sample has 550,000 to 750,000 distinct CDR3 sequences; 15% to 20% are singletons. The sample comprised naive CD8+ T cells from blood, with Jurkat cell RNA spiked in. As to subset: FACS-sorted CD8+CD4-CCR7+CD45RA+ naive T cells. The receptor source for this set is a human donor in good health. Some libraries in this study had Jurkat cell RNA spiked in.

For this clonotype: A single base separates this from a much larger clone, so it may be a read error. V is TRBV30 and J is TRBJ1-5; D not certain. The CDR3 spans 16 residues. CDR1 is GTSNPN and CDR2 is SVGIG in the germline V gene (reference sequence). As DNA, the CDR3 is TGTGCCCGGAGCCCTCAGTTGGGAAGAAGCAATCAGCCCCAGCATTTT. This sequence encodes CARSPQLGRSNQPQHF.

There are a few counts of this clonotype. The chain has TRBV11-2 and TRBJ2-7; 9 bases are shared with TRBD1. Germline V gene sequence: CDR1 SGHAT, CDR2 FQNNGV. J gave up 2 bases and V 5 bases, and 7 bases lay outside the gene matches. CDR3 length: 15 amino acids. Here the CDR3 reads CASSAGTGLTYEQYF. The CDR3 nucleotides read TGTGCCAGCAGCGCAGGGACAGGGCTGACCTACGAGCAGTACTTC.

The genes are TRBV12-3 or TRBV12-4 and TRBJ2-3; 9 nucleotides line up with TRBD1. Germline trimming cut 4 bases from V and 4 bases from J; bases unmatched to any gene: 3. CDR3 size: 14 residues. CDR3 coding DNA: TGTGCCAGCAGTTCCGGGACAGGGTCAGATACGCAGTATTTT. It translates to CASSSGTGSDTQYF.

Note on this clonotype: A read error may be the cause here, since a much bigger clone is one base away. CDR3 sequence: CASRDLSTEASF. In nucleotides, the CDR3 is TGTGCTAGTCGTGATTTGAGCACTGAAGCTTCCTTT. The rearrangement joins TRBV12-5 to TRBJ1-1, with D unresolved. Germline assignment: CDR1 LGHNT and CDR2 FRNRAP. This CDR3 contains 12 residues.

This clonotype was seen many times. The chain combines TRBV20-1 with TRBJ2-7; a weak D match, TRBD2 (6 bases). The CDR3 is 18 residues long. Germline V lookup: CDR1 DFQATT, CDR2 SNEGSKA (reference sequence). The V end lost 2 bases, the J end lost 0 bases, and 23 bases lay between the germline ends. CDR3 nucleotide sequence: TGCAGTGCTAGAAACATCGGAAGTAGCGGAAGTAGCTCCTACGAGCAGTACTTC. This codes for CSARNIGSSGSSSYEQYF.

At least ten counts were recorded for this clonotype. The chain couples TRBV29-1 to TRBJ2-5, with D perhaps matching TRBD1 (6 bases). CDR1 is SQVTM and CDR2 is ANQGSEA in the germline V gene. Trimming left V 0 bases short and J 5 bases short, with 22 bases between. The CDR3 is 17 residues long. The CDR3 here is CSVEDYLGQGITETQYF. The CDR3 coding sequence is TGCAGCGTTGAAGATTACCTAGGTCAGGGGATCACTGAGACCCAGTACTTC.

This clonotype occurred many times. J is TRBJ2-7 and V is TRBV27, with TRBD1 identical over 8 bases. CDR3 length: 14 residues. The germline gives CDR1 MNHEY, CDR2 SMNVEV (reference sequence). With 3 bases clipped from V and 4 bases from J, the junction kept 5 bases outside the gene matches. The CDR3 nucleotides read TGTGCCAGCAGTTTTCAGGGGGCCTTATACGAGCAGTACTTC. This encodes CASSFQGALYEQYF.

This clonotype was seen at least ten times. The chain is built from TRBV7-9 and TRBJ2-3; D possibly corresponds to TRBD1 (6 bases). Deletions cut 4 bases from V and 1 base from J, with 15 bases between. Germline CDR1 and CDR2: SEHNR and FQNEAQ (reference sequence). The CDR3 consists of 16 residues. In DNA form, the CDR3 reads TGTGCCAGCAGCTCACGGGACATCGCGCGCACAGATACGCAGTATTTT. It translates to CASSSRDIARTDTQYF. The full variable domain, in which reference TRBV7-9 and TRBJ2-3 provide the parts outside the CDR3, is DTGVSQNPRHKITKRGQNVTFRCDPISEHNRLYWYRQTLGQGPEFLTYFQNEAQLEKSRLLSDRFSAERPKGSFSTLEIQRTEQGDSAMYLCASSSRDIARTDTQYFGPGTRLTVL.

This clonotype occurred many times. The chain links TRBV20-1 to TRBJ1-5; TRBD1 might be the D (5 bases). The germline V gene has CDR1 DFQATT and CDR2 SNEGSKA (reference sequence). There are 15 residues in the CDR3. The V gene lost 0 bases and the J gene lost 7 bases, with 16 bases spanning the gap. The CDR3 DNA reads TGCAGTGCTAGAGATCCCCTCAGGGTAGGGCAGCCCCAGCATTTT. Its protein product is CSARDPLRVGQPQHF.

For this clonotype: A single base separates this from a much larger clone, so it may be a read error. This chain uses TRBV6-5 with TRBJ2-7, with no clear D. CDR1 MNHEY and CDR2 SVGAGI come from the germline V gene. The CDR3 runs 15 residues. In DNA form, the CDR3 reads TGTGCCAGCGGTTACAGTTCAGGAACCACCTACGAGCAGTACTTC. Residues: CASGYSSGTTYEQYF.

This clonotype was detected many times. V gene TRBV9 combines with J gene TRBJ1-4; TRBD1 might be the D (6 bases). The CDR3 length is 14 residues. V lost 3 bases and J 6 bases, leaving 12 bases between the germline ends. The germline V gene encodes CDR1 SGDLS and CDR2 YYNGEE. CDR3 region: CASSAPSGDEKLFF. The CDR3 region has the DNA TGTGCCAGCAGCGCCCCGTCAGGGGATGAAAAACTGTTTTTT.

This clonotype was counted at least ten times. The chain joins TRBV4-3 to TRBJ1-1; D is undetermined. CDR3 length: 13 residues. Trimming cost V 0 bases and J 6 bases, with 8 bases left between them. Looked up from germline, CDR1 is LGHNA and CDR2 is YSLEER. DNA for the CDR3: TGCGCCAGCAGCCAAGATACGGTCGCTGAAGCTTTCTTT. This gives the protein CASSQDTVAEAFF.

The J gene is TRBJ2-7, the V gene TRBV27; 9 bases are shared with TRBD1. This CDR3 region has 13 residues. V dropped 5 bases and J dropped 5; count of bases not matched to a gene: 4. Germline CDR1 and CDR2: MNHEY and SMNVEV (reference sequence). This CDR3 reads CASSDTGGHEQYF. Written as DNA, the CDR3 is TGTGCCAGCAGTGATACAGGGGGCCACGAGCAGTACTTC.

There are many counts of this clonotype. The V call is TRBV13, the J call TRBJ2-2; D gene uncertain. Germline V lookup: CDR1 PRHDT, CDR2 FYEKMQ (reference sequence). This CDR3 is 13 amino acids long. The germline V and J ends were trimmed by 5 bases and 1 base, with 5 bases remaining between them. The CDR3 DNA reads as TGTGCCAGCAGCGGGGAGAACACCGGGGAGCTGTTTTTT. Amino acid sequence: CASSGENTGELFF. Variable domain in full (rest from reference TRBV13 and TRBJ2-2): AAGVIQSPRHLIKEKRETATLKCYPIPRHDTVYWYQQGPGQDPQFLISFYEKMQSDKGSIPDRFSAQQFSDYHSELNMSSLELGDSALYFCASSGENTGELFFGEGSRLTVL.

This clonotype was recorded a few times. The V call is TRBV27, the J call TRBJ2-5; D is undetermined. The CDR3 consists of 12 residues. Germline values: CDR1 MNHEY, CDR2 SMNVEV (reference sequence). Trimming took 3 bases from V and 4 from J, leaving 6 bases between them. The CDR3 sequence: CASSFVVETQYF. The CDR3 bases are TGTGCCAGCAGTTTCGTAGTAGAGACCCAGTACTTC.

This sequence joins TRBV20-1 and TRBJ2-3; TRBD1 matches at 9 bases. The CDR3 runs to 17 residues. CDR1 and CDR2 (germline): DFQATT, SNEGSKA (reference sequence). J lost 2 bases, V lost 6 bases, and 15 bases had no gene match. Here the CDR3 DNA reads TGCAGTGCCAGCCGGGACAGGGTTGTAGTGTACACAGATACGCAGTATTTT. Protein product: CSASRDRVVVYTDTQYF.

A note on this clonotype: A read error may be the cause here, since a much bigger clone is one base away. CDR3 sequence: CASSLAEGNRGYTF. The CDR3 bases are TGTGCCAGCAGCTTAGCGGAGGGCAACCGTGGCTACACCTTC. This chain connects TRBV7-2 to TRBJ1-2; D is unresolved. The V and J ends lost 0 bases and 7 bases respectively, with 12 bases between them. The CDR3 covers 14 residues. Germline V gene data show CDR1 as SGHTA and CDR2 as FQGNSA.

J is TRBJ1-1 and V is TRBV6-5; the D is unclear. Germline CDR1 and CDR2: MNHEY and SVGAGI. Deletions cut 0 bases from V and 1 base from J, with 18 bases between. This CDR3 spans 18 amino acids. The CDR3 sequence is CASSYSTPPRGGNTEAFF. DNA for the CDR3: TGTGCCAGCAGTTACTCGACTCCACCGCGGGGAGGGAACACTGAAGCTTTCTTT.

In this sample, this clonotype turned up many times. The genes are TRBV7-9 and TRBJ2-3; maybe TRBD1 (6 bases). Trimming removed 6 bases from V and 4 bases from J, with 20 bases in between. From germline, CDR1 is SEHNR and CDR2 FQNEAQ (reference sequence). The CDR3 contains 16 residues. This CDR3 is CASRPGVPLYADTQYF. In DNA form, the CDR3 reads TGTGCCAGCAGACCAGGGGTTCCCCTTTACGCAGATACGCAGTATTTT.

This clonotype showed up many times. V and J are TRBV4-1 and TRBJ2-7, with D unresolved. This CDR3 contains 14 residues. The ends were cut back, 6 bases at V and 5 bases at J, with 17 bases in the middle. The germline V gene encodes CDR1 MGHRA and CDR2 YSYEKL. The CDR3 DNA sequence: TGCGCCAGCAGTCATCCCAGAGAGCAGCACGAGCAGTACTTC. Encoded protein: CASSHPREQHEQYF.

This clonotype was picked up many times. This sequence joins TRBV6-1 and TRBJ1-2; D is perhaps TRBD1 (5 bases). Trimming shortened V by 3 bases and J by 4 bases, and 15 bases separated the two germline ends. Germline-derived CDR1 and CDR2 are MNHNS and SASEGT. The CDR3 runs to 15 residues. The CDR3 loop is CASSDNDRYIYGYTF. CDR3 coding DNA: TGTGCCAGCAGTGATAATGACAGATATATCTATGGCTACACCTTC.

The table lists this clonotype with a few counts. CDR3 residues: CASSVTGRSSYEQYF. The CDR3 DNA reads TGTGCCAGCAGCGTAACGGGACGATCCTCCTACGAGCAGTACTTC. The V and J genes are TRBV9 and TRBJ2-7; either TRBD1 or TRBD2 may supply D (5 bases each). Germline values: CDR1 SGDLS, CDR2 YYNGEE. The CDR3 consists of 15 residues. Deletions cut 1 base from V and 0 bases from J, with 11 bases between.

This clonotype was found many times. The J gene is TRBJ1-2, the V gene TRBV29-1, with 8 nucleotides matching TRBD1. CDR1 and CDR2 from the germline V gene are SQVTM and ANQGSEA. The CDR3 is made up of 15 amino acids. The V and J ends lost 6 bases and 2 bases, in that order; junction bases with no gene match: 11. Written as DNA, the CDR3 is TGCAGCGTGCAAGGGGACAGGCAATTCAACTATGGCTACACCTTC. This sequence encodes CSVQGDRQFNYGYTF.

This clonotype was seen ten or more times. For the CDR3, the DNA is TGTGCCAGCAGTCCAGGGACTAGCGGGAACATTCAGTACTTC. Its protein is CASSPGTSGNIQYF. V is TRBV6-5 and J is TRBJ2-4, with TRBD2 matching over 12 bases. V gave up 5 bases and J gave up 7 bases; unmatched junction bases: 3. Germline CDR1 reads MNHEY; CDR2 reads SVGAGI. CDR3 length equals 14 residues.